This TCR beta chain was identified in a study of blood T cell repertoires in COVID-19. Study in general: Sample material is recorded as cDNA or gDNA derived from T cells, B-cell-depleted T cells, or PBMCs.

Germline CDR1 is MNHEY and CDR2 is SVGEGT. The CDR3 sequence is 16 residues long. V shed 2 bases and J shed 3 bases, with 14 bases lying between them. Sequenced by immunoSEQ multiplex PCR; TCRdb stores in-frame clones only, minus some. The sample has 200,000 to 250,000 clones; 75% to 90% are singletons. The sequence came from a woman between 25 and 40 years old who had been exposed to COVID-19. The specimen was PBMCs or T cells enriched from blood (not recorded which). The gene calls are TRBV6-2 or TRBV6-3 and TRBJ2-1, with D perhaps TRBD2 (5 bases). The CDR3 protein is CASSYVAGALYNEQFF. The CDR3 DNA sequence: TGTGCCAGCAGTTACGTTGCGGGCGCCCTCTACAATGAGCAGTTCTTC.